This is a list of T cell receptor beta chains from one sample in a study of vaccination and CD4 T cells after COVID-19. Their recognized antigens are unknown. In TCRdb, the PCR reads were re-called with MiXCR into one record per CDR3 protein. The sample has some 10,000 distinct CDR3 sequences, around three fifths seen once; the top ten hold 26%. Sequences were obtained from CD4+ T cells from blood, cultured in vitro. These TCRs come from a human donor who had recovered from COVID-19. Each CDR3 is given with its conserved first and last residue. Fields, in order: clone size, J gene, V gene, D gene, CDR3 DNA, CDR3 protein. A D gene is named only where the DNA matches it firmly. Size values are once, few and many counts, or a class for expanded clones, and some rows have none.

.,TRBJ1-1,TRBV12-3/TRBV12-4,.,TGTGCCAGCAGTTTATGGCAGGGTAGGGGCACTGAAGCTTTCTTT,CASSLWQGRGTEAFF
.,TRBJ2-5,TRBV5-1,TRBD1,TGCGCCAGCAGCCACGGACAGGGGAATCAAGAGACCCAGTACTTC,CASSHGQGNQETQYF
.,TRBJ1-6,TRBV6-2/TRBV6-3,.,TGTGCCAGCAGTCAAATCCATATACAGGGCCGCAATTCACCCCTCCACTTT,CASSQIHIQGRNSPLHF
once,TRBJ1-1,TRBV7-2,.,TGTGCCAGCAGCCTCCACTTGAACACTGAAGCTTTCTTT,CASSLHLNTEAFF
.,TRBJ1-2,TRBV6-1,TRBD1,TGTGCCAGCAGCCGAGCCGGGACAGGGGCCTATGGCTACACCTTC,CASSRAGTGAYGYTF
.,TRBJ2-5,TRBV6-2/TRBV6-3,.,TGTGCCAGCAGTTTTGACCGGTATGAGACCCAGTACTTC,CASSFDRYETQYF
.,TRBJ2-3,TRBV6-2/TRBV6-3,.,TGTGCCAGCAGTTATCCCGACCGGATTATGTCAGATACGCAGTATTTT,CASSYPDRIMSDTQYF
.,TRBJ2-2,TRBV12-3/TRBV12-4,TRBD2,TGTGCCAGCAGCCCCTTGCTAGCGGGGGTAATGGCCGGGGAGCTGTTTTTT,CASSPLLAGVMAGELFF
.,TRBJ1-3,TRBV20-1,TRBD1,TGCAGTGCTGCCACCCCCGGGACAGGTGGAAACACCATATATTTT,CSAATPGTGGNTIYF
.,TRBJ1-1,TRBV28,.,TGTGCCAGCAGTTTATCAAGCACTGAAGCTTTCTTT,CASSLSSTEAFF
few,TRBJ1-1,TRBV20-1,TRBD1,TGCAGTGCCTATGGAAGACAGGGGCGGAAGCAAGCTTTCTTT,CSAYGRQGRKQAFF
few,TRBJ1-1,TRBV7-3,.,TGTGCCAGCAGCTTAAACCCATCGACTGAAGCTTTCTTT,CASSLNPSTEAFF